One sample yielded the 5 T cell receptor beta chains listed below, sequenced in a study of cytotoxic CD8 clonotypes in ibrutinib-treated CLL. Measured with immunoSEQ multiplex PCR; TCRdb has only the in-frame clones, and not every one. The table lists about 140,000 clones, 75% to 85% of them singletons. The material sequenced was PBMCs, taken after 36 months of ibrutinib treatment. These receptors originate from a human donor with chronic lymphocytic leukemia.

The chain links TRBV27 to TRBJ1-3; possible D gene TRBD1, 6 bases. Per germline, CDR1 MNHEY and CDR2 SMNVEV (reference sequence). The CDR3 is 15 residues long. V was trimmed by 6 bases and J by 0 bases, leaving 12 bases between them. The CDR3 nucleotides are TGTGCCAGCAGGCAGGGGTCCAACTCTGGAAACACCATATATTTT. Protein sequence: CASRQGSNSGNTIYF.

This clone has at least ten counts. The chain has TRBV9 and TRBJ1-6; a possible D gene is TRBD1 (5 bases). V lost 4 bases and J 4 bases, leaving 12 bases between the germline ends. The CDR3 extends over 15 amino acids. Germline assignment: CDR1 SGDLS and CDR2 YYNGEE. CDR3 region: CASSPARGYNSPLHF. CDR3 in DNA: TGTGCCAGCAGCCCCGCCCGGGGGTATAATTCACCCCTCCACTTT. The full variable domain, in which reference TRBV9 and TRBJ1-6 provide the parts outside the CDR3, is DSGVTQTPKHLITATGQRVTLRCSPRSGDLSVYWYQQSLDQGLQFLIQYYNGEERAKGNILERFSAQQFPDLHSELNLSSLELGDSALYFCASSPARGYNSPLHFGNGTRLTVT.

The V and J genes are TRBV2 and TRBJ2-1; TRBD2 agrees at 8 bases. CDR3 length equals 13 residues. V was pared by 5 bases and J by 12 bases, with 9 bases of the junction left unmatched. The V gene's germline CDR1 is SNHLY and CDR2 FYNNEI. This chain's CDR3 is CASSPGLGGRQFF. Here the CDR3 DNA reads TGTGCCAGCAGTCCGGGACTAGGAGGACGGCAGTTCTTC.

This clone came up a few times. The chain combines TRBV5-1 with TRBJ2-1, with no clear D. This CDR3 contains 12 residues. Looked up from germline, CDR1 is SGHRS and CDR2 is YFSETQ. Trimming took 3 bases from V and 8 from J, leaving 9 bases between them. As DNA, the CDR3 is TGCGCCAGCAGCTCGCTAGGGTATGAGCAGTTCTTC. Encoded protein: CASSSLGYEQFF.

The V and J genes are TRBV30 and TRBJ1-5, with D uncertain. Germline V CDR1 and CDR2: GTSNPN, SVGIG (reference sequence). The CDR3 contains 15 residues. Trimming took off 1 base at V and 3 bases at J, with 13 bases between the two ends. CDR3 sequence reads: CAWSAAPGANQPQHF. The CDR3, as DNA: TGTGCCTGGAGTGCCGCCCCCGGTGCCAATCAGCCCCAGCATTTT.